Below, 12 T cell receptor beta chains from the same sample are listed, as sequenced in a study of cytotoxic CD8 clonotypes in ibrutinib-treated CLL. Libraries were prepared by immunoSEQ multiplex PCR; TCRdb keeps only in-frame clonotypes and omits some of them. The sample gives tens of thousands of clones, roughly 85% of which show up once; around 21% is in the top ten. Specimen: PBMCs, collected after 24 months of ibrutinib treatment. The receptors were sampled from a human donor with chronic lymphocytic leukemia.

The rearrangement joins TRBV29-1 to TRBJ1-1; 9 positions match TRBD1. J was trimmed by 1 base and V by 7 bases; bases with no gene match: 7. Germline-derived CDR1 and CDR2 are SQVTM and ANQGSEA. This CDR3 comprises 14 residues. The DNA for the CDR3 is TGCAGCGGGTTACCGGGACAGGGGAACACTGAAGCTTTCTTT. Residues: CSGLPGQGNTEAFF.

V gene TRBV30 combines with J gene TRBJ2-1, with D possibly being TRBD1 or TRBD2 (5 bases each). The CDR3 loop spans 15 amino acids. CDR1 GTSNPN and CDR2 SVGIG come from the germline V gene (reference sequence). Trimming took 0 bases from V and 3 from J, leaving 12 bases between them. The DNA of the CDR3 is TGTGCCTGGAGTGTAGGGACGTACGGCTACAATGAGCAGTTCTTC. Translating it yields CAWSVGTYGYNEQFF. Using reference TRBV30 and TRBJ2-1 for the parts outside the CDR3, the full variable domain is SQTIHQWPATLVQPVGSPLSLECTVEGTSNPNLYWYRQAAGRGLQLLFYSVGIGQISSEVPQNLSASRPQDRQFILSSKKLLLSDSGFYLCAWSVGTYGYNEQFFGPGTRLTVL.

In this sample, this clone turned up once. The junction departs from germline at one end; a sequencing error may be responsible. Written as DNA, the CDR3 is TGTGCCAGTACAAATGTGGGGACTAGCGGGAGGGCAACTCCGTTC. This sequence encodes CASTNVGTSGRATPF. V usage is TRBV19 and J usage is TRBJ2-7, with TRBD2 matching 16 bases. Looked up from germline, CDR1 is LNHDA and CDR2 is SQIVND (reference sequence). The CDR3 contains 15 residues.

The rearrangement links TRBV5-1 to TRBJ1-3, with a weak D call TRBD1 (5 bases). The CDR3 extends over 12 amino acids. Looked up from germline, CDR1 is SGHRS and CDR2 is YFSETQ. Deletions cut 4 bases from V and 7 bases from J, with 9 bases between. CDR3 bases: TGCGCCAGCAGCACTGGGGGTAACACCATATATTTT. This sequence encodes CASSTGGNTIYF.

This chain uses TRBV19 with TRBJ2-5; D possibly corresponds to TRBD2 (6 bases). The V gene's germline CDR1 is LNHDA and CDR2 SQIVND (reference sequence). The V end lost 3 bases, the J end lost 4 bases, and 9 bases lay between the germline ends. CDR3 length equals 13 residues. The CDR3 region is CASSISGGETQYF. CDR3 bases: TGTGCCAGTAGTATTAGCGGAGGAGAGACCCAGTACTTC.

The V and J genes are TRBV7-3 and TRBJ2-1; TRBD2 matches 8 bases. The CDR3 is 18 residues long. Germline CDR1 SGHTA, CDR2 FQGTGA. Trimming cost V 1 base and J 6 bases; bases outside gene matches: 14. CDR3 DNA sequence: TGTGCCAGCAGCTTAATACCCCCGACTAGCGACGGTCGCAATGAGCAGTTCTTC. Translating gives CASSLIPPTSDGRNEQFF.

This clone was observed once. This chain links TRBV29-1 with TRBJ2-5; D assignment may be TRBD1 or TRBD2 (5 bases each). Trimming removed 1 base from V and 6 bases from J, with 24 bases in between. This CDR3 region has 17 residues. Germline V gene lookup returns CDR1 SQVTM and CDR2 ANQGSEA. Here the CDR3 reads CSVEGSPPARVGKTQYF. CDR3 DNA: TGCAGCGTTGAAGGCTCCCCCCCGGCCAGGGTCGGGAAGACCCAGTACTTC. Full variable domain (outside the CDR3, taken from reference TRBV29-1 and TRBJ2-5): SAVISQKPSRDICQRGTSLTIQCQVDSQVTMMFWYRQQPGQSLTLIATANQGSEATYESGFVIDKFPISRPNLTFSTLTVSNMSPEDSSIYLCSVEGSPPARVGKTQYFGPGTRLLVL.

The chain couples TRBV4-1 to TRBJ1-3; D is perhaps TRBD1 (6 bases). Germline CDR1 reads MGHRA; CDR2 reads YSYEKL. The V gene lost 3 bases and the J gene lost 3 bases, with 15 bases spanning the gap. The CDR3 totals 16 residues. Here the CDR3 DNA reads TGCGCCAGCAGCCACCCCGGGGGGGCCAGTGGAAACACCATATATTTT. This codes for CASSHPGGASGNTIYF.

This chain's CDR3 is CASSLEAGYYNEQFF. CDR3 sequence (DNA): TGCGCCAGCAGCTTGGAAGCGGGGTATTACAATGAGCAGTTCTTC. This chain uses TRBV5-1 with TRBJ2-1, with 7 bases matching TRBD2. The CDR3 has 15 residues. Trimming at V came to 0 bases and at J to 4 bases, leaving 4 bases not matched to a gene. Germline assignment: CDR1 SGHRS and CDR2 YFSETQ. Drawing the rest from reference TRBV5-1 and TRBJ2-1, the complete variable domain is KAGVTQTPRYLIKTRGQQVTLSCSPISGHRSVSWYQQTPGQGLQFLFEYFSETQRNKGNFPGRFSGRQFSNSRSEMNVSTLELGDSALYLCASSLEAGYYNEQFFGPGTRLTVL.

DNA for the CDR3: TGCGCCAGCAGCTTGAGAACTAGCGGGGGGGCTTACAATGAGCAGTTCTTC. It is translated as CASSLRTSGGAYNEQFF. This chain links TRBV5-1 with TRBJ2-1; 13 nucleotides align to TRBD2. The CDR3 covers 17 residues. Germline trimming cut 1 base from V and 4 bases from J; bases unmatched to any gene: 5. Germline V CDR1 and CDR2: SGHRS, YFSETQ.

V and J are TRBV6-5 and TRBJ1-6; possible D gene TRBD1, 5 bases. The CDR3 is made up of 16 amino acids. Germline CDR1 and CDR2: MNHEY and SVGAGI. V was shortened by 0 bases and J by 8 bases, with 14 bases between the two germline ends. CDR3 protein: CASSYSPGTTDSPLHF. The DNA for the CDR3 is TGTGCCAGCAGTTACTCGCCCGGGACCACTGATTCACCCCTCCACTTT.

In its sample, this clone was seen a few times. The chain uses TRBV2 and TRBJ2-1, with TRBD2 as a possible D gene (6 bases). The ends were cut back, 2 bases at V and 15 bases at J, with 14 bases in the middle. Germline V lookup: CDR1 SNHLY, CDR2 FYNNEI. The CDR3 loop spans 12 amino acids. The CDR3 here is CASSERGTQPFF. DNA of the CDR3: TGTGCCAGCAGTGAACGGGGGACTCAGCCGTTCTTC.